Sequencing of this T cell receptor beta chain was carried out in a study of cytomegalovirus exposure and HLA in healthy donors. Points from the study as a whole: TCR clusters originating in the first cohort tended to co-occur in the roughly 120 validation repertoires, according to a later analysis. High specificity and sensitivity for cytomegalovirus status were reported for the classifier.

The donors were in the roughly 120-subject validation cohort; that cohort was separate from the approximately 700-subject first cohort. Repertoires were generated with immunoSEQ multiplex PCR, while TCRdb's copy carries only in-frame clones and drops some. The sample lists about 110,000 clones; under 85% were seen once. Points on this clone: Antigen unknown.

Trimming removed 1 base from V and 5 bases from J; junction bases left unmatched: 4. The CDR3 has 15 amino acids. Germline values: CDR1 MGHRA, CDR2 YSYEKL. The rearrangement links TRBV4-1 to TRBJ2-1, with 8 bases fitting TRBD1. Sample: PBMCs. The clonotype comes from a woman younger than 30 in good health and CMV-seronegative. The CDR3 loop is CASSQVGTGHNEQFF. The CDR3 bases are TGCGCCAGCAGCCAAGTCGGGACAGGTCACAATGAGCAGTTCTTC.